These T cell receptor beta chains were read from a single sample in a study of T-cell reconstitution after alpha-beta-depleted transplantation in children. Each CDR3 protein gets one entry after TCRdb re-called the PCR reads with MiXCR. The sample includes about 300,000 distinct CDR3 sequences, over 7% seen only once; the top ten take 9.1%. The sequencing used peripheral blood, collected 360 days after TCRalphabeta/CD19-depleted stem cell transplant. The receptors were sampled from a female patient under 10 years old who had a stem cell transplant for Fanconi anemia, so the T cells may come from the graft donor. CDR3s include the opening cysteine and the closing phenylalanine or tryptophan. Each record gives: CDR3 DNA, CDR3 protein, CDR3 length, D gene, V gene, clone size, J gene. A D gene is named only where the DNA matches it firmly. The size entry is marked missing in some rows and otherwise reads once, few, many or a size class.

CDR3nt: TGTGCCAGCAAAATAGCGGGTGCGCGATCCTACGAGCAGTACTTC
CDR3aa: CASKIAGARSYEQYF
len: 15
d_gene: TRBD2
v_gene: TRBV2
abundance: few
j_gene: TRBJ2-7

CDR3nt: TGCAGCGTTGAGGTAGGGGCTAACTATGGCTACACCTTC
CDR3aa: CSVEVGANYGYTF
len: 13
d_gene: NA
v_gene: TRBV29-1
abundance: NA
j_gene: TRBJ1-2

CDR3nt: TGTGCCAGCAGCTTAGGGTCTGGGGCCAACGTCCTGACTTTC
CDR3aa: CASSLGSGANVLTF
len: 14
d_gene: NA
v_gene: TRBV7-2
abundance: many
j_gene: TRBJ2-6

CDR3nt: TGTGCCAGCAGCTTAAAGGTCCGGGGGATACATGAGCAGTTCTTC
CDR3aa: CASSLKVRGIHEQFF
len: 15
d_gene: NA
v_gene: TRBV7-8
abundance: few
j_gene: TRBJ2-1

CDR3nt: TGTGCCAGCAGCTTAGCCGCCCAGGGGCAGGGCTCCTACGAGCAGTACTTC
CDR3aa: CASSLAAQGQGSYEQYF
len: 17
d_gene: NA
v_gene: TRBV7-6
abundance: many
j_gene: TRBJ2-7

CDR3nt: TGTGCCAGCACCCTCACCGAAGGGCTAGCTAACTATGGCTACACCTTC
CDR3aa: CASTLTEGLANYGYTF
len: 16
d_gene: NA
v_gene: TRBV7-9
abundance: NA
j_gene: TRBJ1-2

CDR3nt: TGTGCCAGCAGCCAGAAAGCTGGGAGGCGGCAAGAGACCCAGTACTTC
CDR3aa: CASSQKAGRRQETQYF
len: 16
d_gene: NA
v_gene: TRBV3-1
abundance: NA
j_gene: TRBJ2-5

CDR3nt: TGCGCCAGCGGACAAGGATCCCTCAATGAGCAGTTCTTC
CDR3aa: CASGQGSLNEQFF
len: 13
d_gene: NA
v_gene: TRBV5-1
abundance: many
j_gene: TRBJ2-1

CDR3nt: TGTGCCAGCAGTTCCCGGGTTAATACCGGGGAGCTGTTTTTT
CDR3aa: CASSSRVNTGELFF
len: 14
d_gene: NA
v_gene: TRBV27
abundance: NA
j_gene: TRBJ2-2

CDR3nt: TGTGCCAGCAGTTTATTTTCTTACGCTTTCTTT
CDR3aa: CASSLFSYAFF
len: 11
d_gene: NA
v_gene: TRBV28
abundance: many
j_gene: TRBJ1-1

CDR3nt: TGTGCCAGCAGCTTAGCGTTGGGGGGAGTCTACGAGCAGTACTTC
CDR3aa: CASSLALGGVYEQYF
len: 15
d_gene: NA
v_gene: TRBV7-9
abundance: few
j_gene: TRBJ2-7

CDR3nt: TGTGCCGTGGATCCCGGGACTAGCGGTCCCGGGGCCTACAATGAGCAGTTCTTC
CDR3aa: CAVDPGTSGPGAYNEQFF
len: 18
d_gene: TRBD2
v_gene: TRBV2
abundance: NA
j_gene: TRBJ2-1

CDR3nt: TGCGCCAGCAGCCACCGTCTGGGGATGGGGGCCAAAAACATTCAGTACTTC
CDR3aa: CASSHRLGMGAKNIQYF
len: 17
d_gene: NA
v_gene: TRBV4-3
abundance: many
j_gene: TRBJ2-4

CDR3nt: TGTGCCAGCAGCCTTATGGGCGGGGTAGAAGCTTTCTTT
CDR3aa: CASSLMGGVEAFF
len: 13
d_gene: NA
v_gene: TRBV27
abundance: NA
j_gene: TRBJ1-1

CDR3nt: TGTGCCAGCAGCCTCCGGGACAGGGGTGTGGGGGCGCCGAAGAGACCCTACGAGCAGTACTTC
CDR3aa: CASSLRDRGVGAPKRPYEQYF
len: 21
d_gene: TRBD1
v_gene: TRBV7-6
abundance: few
j_gene: TRBJ2-7

CDR3nt: TGCGCCAGCCGCTTCACGGGGGAGACCCAGTACTTC
CDR3aa: CASRFTGETQYF
len: 12
d_gene: NA
v_gene: TRBV5-1
abundance: many
j_gene: TRBJ2-5

CDR3nt: TGCAGTGCCCCTACGGGACTTGGCCGCGGGTGGACCCAGTACTTC
CDR3aa: CSAPTGLGRGWTQYF
len: 15
d_gene: NA
v_gene: TRBV20-1
abundance: NA
j_gene: TRBJ2-5

CDR3nt: TGCAGCGTACCGGACAGGAACACCGGGGAGCTGTTTTTT
CDR3aa: CSVPDRNTGELFF
len: 13
d_gene: NA
v_gene: TRBV29-1
abundance: many
j_gene: TRBJ2-2

CDR3nt: TGCAGTGCTAGGGCGCATAAGACCTCCTACAATGAGCAGTTCTTC
CDR3aa: CSARAHKTSYNEQFF
len: 15
d_gene: NA
v_gene: TRBV20-1
abundance: many
j_gene: TRBJ2-1

CDR3nt: TGCGCCAGCAGCTGGGGATGGACAGGGGGCTACGAGCAGTACTTC
CDR3aa: CASSWGWTGGYEQYF
len: 15
d_gene: TRBD1
v_gene: TRBV5-1
abundance: many
j_gene: TRBJ2-7

CDR3nt: TGTGCCAGCAGCTTTTCACCAGGGCTTGGAAGGTCCTATAATTCACCCCTCCACTTT
CDR3aa: CASSFSPGLGRSYNSPLHF
len: 19
d_gene: NA
v_gene: TRBV5-4
abundance: few
j_gene: TRBJ1-6

CDR3nt: TGTGCCAGCAGCGTAGTCGGAGGAGCGAACACCGGGGAGCTGTTTTTT
CDR3aa: CASSVVGGANTGELFF
len: 16
d_gene: NA
v_gene: TRBV9
abundance: many
j_gene: TRBJ2-2

CDR3nt: TGTGCCAGCAGTTTCCGGACAGGGGACTATGGCTACACCTTC
CDR3aa: CASSFRTGDYGYTF
len: 14
d_gene: TRBD1
v_gene: TRBV28
abundance: NA
j_gene: TRBJ1-2

CDR3nt: TGTGCCATCAGTGAGAGGGGACAGGGTGTGGGTCAGCCCCAGCATTTT
CDR3aa: CAISERGQGVGQPQHF
len: 16
d_gene: TRBD1
v_gene: TRBV10-3
abundance: many
j_gene: TRBJ1-5

CDR3nt: TGCAGTGCTAGAGACTCCGCACAGGTCTACGAGCAGTACTTC
CDR3aa: CSARDSAQVYEQYF
len: 14
d_gene: NA
v_gene: TRBV20-1
abundance: many
j_gene: TRBJ2-7

CDR3nt: TGCGCCAGCAGCCAAAGCCTAGCGGGGATCTATGAGCAGTTCTTC
CDR3aa: CASSQSLAGIYEQFF
len: 15
d_gene: TRBD2
v_gene: TRBV4-3
abundance: many
j_gene: TRBJ2-1

CDR3nt: TGCGCCAGCAGCCAAAGGTTGACGAACACTGAAGCTTTCTTT
CDR3aa: CASSQRLTNTEAFF
len: 14
d_gene: NA
v_gene: TRBV4-3
abundance: many
j_gene: TRBJ1-1

CDR3nt: TGTGCCAGCAGTTTATTGAGACAGGGGAACGCCGGGGAGCTGTTTTTT
CDR3aa: CASSLLRQGNAGELFF
len: 16
d_gene: TRBD1
v_gene: TRBV27
abundance: few
j_gene: TRBJ2-2

CDR3nt: TGTGCCAGCAGTTTTGGGGGTTCCCTCCGTACGCAGTATTTT
CDR3aa: CASSFGGSLRTQYF
len: 14
d_gene: NA
v_gene: TRBV28
abundance: many
j_gene: TRBJ2-3

CDR3nt: TGCGCCAGCAGTGAGGGGGTAGAGACCCAGTACTTC
CDR3aa: CASSEGVETQYF
len: 12
d_gene: NA
v_gene: TRBV10-1
abundance: many
j_gene: TRBJ2-5

CDR3nt: TGCAGTGCTAGTCCCCGGGACGGAACTAACTATGGCTACACCTTC
CDR3aa: CSASPRDGTNYGYTF
len: 15
d_gene: NA
v_gene: TRBV20-1
abundance: NA
j_gene: TRBJ1-2

CDR3nt: TGTGCCAGCAGCCTGGGAGATCAGCCCCAGCATTTT
CDR3aa: CASSLGDQPQHF
len: 12
d_gene: NA
v_gene: TRBV13
abundance: many
j_gene: TRBJ1-5

CDR3nt: TGTGCCATCTCGGGACAGGAGTACAATGAGCAGTTCTTC
CDR3aa: CAISGQEYNEQFF
len: 13
d_gene: TRBD1
v_gene: TRBV10-3
abundance: many
j_gene: TRBJ2-1

CDR3nt: TGTGCCAGCAGACAACAGGGAACCGGGGAGCTGTTTTTT
CDR3aa: CASRQQGTGELFF
len: 13
d_gene: NA
v_gene: TRBV27
abundance: many
j_gene: TRBJ2-2

CDR3nt: TGTGCCAGCAGTAACCCCCCGACTGGGTTCTACGAGCAGTACTTC
CDR3aa: CASSNPPTGFYEQYF
len: 15
d_gene: NA
v_gene: TRBV6-5
abundance: NA
j_gene: TRBJ2-7

CDR3nt: TGTGCCAGCAGCTTAACGTTAGGCGGTGCAGGGAATCACTATGGCTACACCTTC
CDR3aa: CASSLTLGGAGNHYGYTF
len: 18
d_gene: NA
v_gene: TRBV21-1
abundance: many
j_gene: TRBJ1-2

CDR3nt: TGTGCCAGCAGTCCGGGACGGAACTATGGCTACACCTTC
CDR3aa: CASSPGRNYGYTF
len: 13
d_gene: NA
v_gene: TRBV12-3/TRBV12-4
abundance: many
j_gene: TRBJ1-2

CDR3nt: TGTGCCAGCAGCATGGACCCAACGGACGAAAAACTGTTTTTT
CDR3aa: CASSMDPTDEKLFF
len: 14
d_gene: NA
v_gene: TRBV5-4
abundance: few
j_gene: TRBJ1-4

CDR3nt: TGTGCCATCACCACACCGGGACTCCGAGGCGATGGCACAGATACGCAGTATTTT
CDR3aa: CAITTPGLRGDGTDTQYF
len: 18
d_gene: NA
v_gene: TRBV2
abundance: NA
j_gene: TRBJ2-3

CDR3nt: TGTGCCAGCAGTTCCCTGGGGGGGGGCTATGGCTACACCTTC
CDR3aa: CASSSLGGGYGYTF
len: 14
d_gene: NA
v_gene: TRBV27
abundance: few
j_gene: TRBJ1-2